Listed below are T cell receptor beta chains from one sample, sequenced in a study of blood T cell repertoires in COVID-19. Some clones are missing from TCRdb's copy, which holds only in-frame ones; the method was immunoSEQ multiplex PCR. Among some 240,000 clones listed, 80% to 90% were seen once. Sequencing input: peripheral blood. Source of these receptors: a woman aged 80 or older with COVID-19, enrolled during active disease. Each CDR3 is given with its conserved first and last residue. A D gene is named only where the DNA matches it firmly. Rows give clone size only sometimes, using once, few, many, or a class for an expanded clone.

v_gene: TRBV2; j_gene: TRBJ1-1; d_gene: .; abundance: .; CDR3nt: TGTGCCAGCAGTGGGCGAGGCACTAACACTGAAGCTTTCTTT; CDR3aa: CASSGRGTNTEAFF
v_gene: TRBV9; j_gene: TRBJ2-3; d_gene: .; abundance: .; CDR3nt: TGTGCCAGCAGCGTAGAATCTTCCCCCCTCACAGATACGCAGTATTTT; CDR3aa: CASSVESSPLTDTQYF
v_gene: TRBV11-2; j_gene: TRBJ2-2; d_gene: .; abundance: once; CDR3nt: TGTGCCAGCAGCTATCAGGTCACCGGGGAGCTGTTTTTT; CDR3aa: CASSYQVTGELFF
v_gene: TRBV3-1/TRBV3-2; j_gene: TRBJ2-1; d_gene: TRBD1; abundance: .; CDR3nt: TGTGCCAGCAGCCAAGCCGGTTTTGGGACAGGGCATTACAATGAGCAGTTCTTC; CDR3aa: CASSQAGFGTGHYNEQFF
v_gene: TRBV7-9; j_gene: TRBJ2-3; d_gene: .; abundance: .; CDR3nt: TGTGCCAGCAGCCTATCTTGGACAGCAAGCACAGATACGCAGTATTTT; CDR3aa: CASSLSWTASTDTQYF
v_gene: TRBV9; j_gene: TRBJ2-1; d_gene: .; abundance: .; CDR3nt: TGTGCCAGCAGCGTAGGCGACGTACAGTTCTCCTACAATGAGCAGTTCTTC; CDR3aa: CASSVGDVQFSYNEQFF
v_gene: TRBV18; j_gene: TRBJ1-1; d_gene: .; abundance: few; CDR3nt: TGTGCCAGCGCCCATTCTGACAGCACTGAAGCTTTCTTT; CDR3aa: CASAHSDSTEAFF
v_gene: TRBV7-9; j_gene: TRBJ2-5; d_gene: .; abundance: once; CDR3nt: TGTGCCAGCAGCCCAACATCCCTCGGGACAGGGCGGGGGGTGGAGACCCAGTACTTC; CDR3aa: CASSPTSLGTGRGVETQYF
v_gene: TRBV13; j_gene: TRBJ1-6; d_gene: TRBD1; abundance: few; CDR3nt: TGTGCCAGCAGCACTACTCAAGGGGGCTTATCGATTTCACCCCTCCACTTT; CDR3aa: CASSTTQGGLSISPLHF
v_gene: TRBV7-2; j_gene: TRBJ2-7; d_gene: TRBD2; abundance: .; CDR3nt: TGTGCCACCTCGGCTAGCGGGAGGCTAGACGAGCAGTACTTC; CDR3aa: CATSASGRLDEQYF
v_gene: TRBV7-8; j_gene: TRBJ1-3; d_gene: .; abundance: .; CDR3nt: TGTGCCAGCAGCTTAGAGGGGTACGGAAACACCATATATTTT; CDR3aa: CASSLEGYGNTIYF
v_gene: TRBV18; j_gene: TRBJ1-1; d_gene: .; abundance: .; CDR3nt: TGTGCCAGCTCACCATGGGGACAACTGAACACTGAAGCTTTCTTT; CDR3aa: CASSPWGQLNTEAFF
v_gene: TRBV30; j_gene: TRBJ2-3; d_gene: .; abundance: .; CDR3nt: TGTGCCTGCCCTCGGGGCGCGGGAAGCACAGATACGCAGTATTTT; CDR3aa: CACPRGAGSTDTQYF
v_gene: TRBV19; j_gene: TRBJ2-1; d_gene: TRBD2; abundance: .; CDR3nt: TGTGCCAGTAGTTCCCTAGCGGGAGCCCGGAATGAGCAGTTCTTC; CDR3aa: CASSSLAGARNEQFF
v_gene: TRBV29-1; j_gene: TRBJ2-3; d_gene: .; abundance: .; CDR3nt: TGCAGCGTTGAAAGGGGGACCGGCGCAGATACGCAGTATTTT; CDR3aa: CSVERGTGADTQYF
v_gene: TRBV20-1; j_gene: TRBJ2-1; d_gene: .; abundance: .; CDR3nt: TGCAGTGCTAGAGAGGACACCGAGCAGTTCTTC; CDR3aa: CSAREDTEQFF
v_gene: TRBV29-1; j_gene: TRBJ2-7; d_gene: TRBD1; abundance: .; CDR3nt: TGCAGCACAACAGGGGGCCCGTACGAGCAGTACTTC; CDR3aa: CSTTGGPYEQYF
v_gene: TRBV10-3; j_gene: TRBJ2-1; d_gene: TRBD2; abundance: .; CDR3nt: TGTGCCATCAACCGTAGCGGGGGGAGCTCCTACAATGAGCAGTTCTTC; CDR3aa: CAINRSGGSSYNEQFF
v_gene: TRBV5-1; j_gene: TRBJ2-2; d_gene: TRBD1; abundance: .; CDR3nt: TGCGCCAGCAGCTACTACAGGGGAACCGGGGAGCTGTTTTTT; CDR3aa: CASSYYRGTGELFF
v_gene: TRBV3-1/TRBV3-2; j_gene: TRBJ1-2; d_gene: TRBD1; abundance: .; CDR3nt: TGTGCCAGCAGCCCGGGACAGTTTAACTATGGCTACACCTTC; CDR3aa: CASSPGQFNYGYTF
v_gene: TRBV12-5; j_gene: TRBJ1-1; d_gene: .; abundance: .; CDR3nt: TGTGCTAGTGGTTTTAACAGGGAGGGATCCACTGAAGCTTTCTTT; CDR3aa: CASGFNREGSTEAFF
v_gene: TRBV30; j_gene: TRBJ2-7; d_gene: TRBD1; abundance: .; CDR3nt: TGTGCCTGGAGCTCGCTGACAGGGGGTTTCTCCTACGAGCAGTACTTC; CDR3aa: CAWSSLTGGFSYEQYF
v_gene: TRBV7-9; j_gene: TRBJ1-3; d_gene: TRBD1; abundance: .; CDR3nt: TGTGCCAGCAGCCGCCAAGTATCCTCGACAGGGGCTGGAAACACCATATATTTT; CDR3aa: CASSRQVSSTGAGNTIYF
v_gene: TRBV5-4; j_gene: TRBJ1-6; d_gene: TRBD1; abundance: .; CDR3nt: TGTGCCAGCAGCTCCCCCGGGACAGGCCCAAATTCACCCCTCCACTTT; CDR3aa: CASSSPGTGPNSPLHF
v_gene: TRBV9; j_gene: TRBJ1-2; d_gene: TRBD1; abundance: .; CDR3nt: TGTGCCAGCAGCGTAGGGGACAGAAACTATGGCTACACCTTC; CDR3aa: CASSVGDRNYGYTF
v_gene: TRBV6-5; j_gene: TRBJ1-3; d_gene: .; abundance: .; CDR3nt: TGTGCCAGCAGTTCAGGGATCTTTGGAAACACCATATATTTT; CDR3aa: CASSSGIFGNTIYF
v_gene: TRBV27; j_gene: TRBJ2-3; d_gene: .; abundance: .; CDR3nt: TGTGCCAGCAGTTTAATTCGAGGCACAGATACGCAGTATTTT; CDR3aa: CASSLIRGTDTQYF